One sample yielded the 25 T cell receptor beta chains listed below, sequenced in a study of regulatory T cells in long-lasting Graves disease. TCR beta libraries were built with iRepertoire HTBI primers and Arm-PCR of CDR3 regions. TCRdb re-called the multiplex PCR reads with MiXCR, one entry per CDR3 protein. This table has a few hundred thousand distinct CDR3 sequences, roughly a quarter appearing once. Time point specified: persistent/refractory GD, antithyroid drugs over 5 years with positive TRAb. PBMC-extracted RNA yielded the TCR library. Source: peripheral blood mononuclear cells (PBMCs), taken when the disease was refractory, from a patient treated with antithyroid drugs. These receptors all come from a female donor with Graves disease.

The CDR3 is CASSEEGTSGTDTQYF. CDR3 sequence (DNA): TGTGCCAGCAGTGAAGAAGGGACTAGCGGCACAGATACGCAGTATTTT. The rearrangement links TRBV2 to TRBJ2-3; 10 bases map to TRBD2. This CDR3 has 16 amino acids. After removal of 1 base from V and 1 base from J, the junction contained 2 bases not matched to a gene. CDR1 is SNHLY, CDR2 FYNNEI, per germline.

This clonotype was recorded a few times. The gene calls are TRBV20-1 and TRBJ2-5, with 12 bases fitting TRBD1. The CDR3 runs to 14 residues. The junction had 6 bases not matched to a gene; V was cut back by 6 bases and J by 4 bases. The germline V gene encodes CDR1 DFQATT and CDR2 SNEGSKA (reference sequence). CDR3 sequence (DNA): TGCAGTGCAAAGGGACAGGGGGCCGGAGAGACCCAGTACTTC. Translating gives CSAKGQGAGETQYF.

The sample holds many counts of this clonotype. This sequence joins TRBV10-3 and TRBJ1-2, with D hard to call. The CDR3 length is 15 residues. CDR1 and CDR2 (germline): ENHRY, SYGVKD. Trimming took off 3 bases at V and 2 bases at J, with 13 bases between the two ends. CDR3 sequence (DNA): TGTGCCATCAGTGATAGGATACTGGGGAACTATGGCTACACCTTC. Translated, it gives CAISDRILGNYGYTF.

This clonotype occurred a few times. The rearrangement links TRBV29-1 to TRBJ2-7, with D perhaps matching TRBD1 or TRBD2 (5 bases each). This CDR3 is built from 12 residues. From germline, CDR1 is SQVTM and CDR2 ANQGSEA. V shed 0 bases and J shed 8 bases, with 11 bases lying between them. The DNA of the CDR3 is TGCAGCGTTGAAGATCCTCCGGGACAGCAGTACTTC. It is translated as CSVEDPPGQQYF.

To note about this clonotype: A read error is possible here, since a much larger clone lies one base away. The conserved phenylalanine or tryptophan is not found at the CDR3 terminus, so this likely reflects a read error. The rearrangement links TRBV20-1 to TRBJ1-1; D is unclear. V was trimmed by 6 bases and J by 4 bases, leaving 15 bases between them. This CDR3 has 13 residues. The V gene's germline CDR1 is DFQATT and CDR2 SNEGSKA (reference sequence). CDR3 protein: CSADAPPSTEAFL. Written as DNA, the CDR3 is TGCAGTGCCGACGCCCCACCGAGCACTGAAGCTTTCCTT.

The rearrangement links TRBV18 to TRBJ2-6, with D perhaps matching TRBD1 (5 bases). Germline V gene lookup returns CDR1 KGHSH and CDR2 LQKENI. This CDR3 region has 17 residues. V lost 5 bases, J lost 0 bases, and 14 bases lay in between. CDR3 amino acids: CASSTSTGSSGANVLTF. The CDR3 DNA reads TGTGCCAGCTCAACGTCTACAGGATCCTCTGGGGCCAACGTCCTGACTTTC.

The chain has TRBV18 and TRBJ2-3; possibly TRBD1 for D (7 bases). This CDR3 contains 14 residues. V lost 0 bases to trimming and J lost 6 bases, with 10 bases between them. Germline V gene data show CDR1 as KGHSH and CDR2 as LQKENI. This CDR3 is CASSPPPGGDTQYF. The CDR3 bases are TGTGCCAGCTCACCACCCCCAGGGGGGGATACGCAGTATTTT.

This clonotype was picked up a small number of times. CDR3 in amino acids: CASSESTSGATGELFF. The CDR3 bases are TGTGCCAGCAGTGAATCGACTAGCGGTGCAACCGGGGAGCTGTTTTTT. The rearrangement joins TRBV2 to TRBJ2-2; TRBD2 matches at 9 bases. The V gene's germline CDR1 is SNHLY and CDR2 FYNNEI. J lost 5 bases, V lost 2 bases, and 6 bases had no gene match. There are 16 residues in the CDR3.

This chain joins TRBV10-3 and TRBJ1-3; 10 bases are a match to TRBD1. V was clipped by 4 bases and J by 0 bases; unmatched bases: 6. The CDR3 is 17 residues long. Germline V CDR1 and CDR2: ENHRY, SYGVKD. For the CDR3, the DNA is TGTGCCATCAGTGCGGGGACAGGGGCCAGCTCTGGAAACACCATATATTTT. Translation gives CAISAGTGASSGNTIYF.

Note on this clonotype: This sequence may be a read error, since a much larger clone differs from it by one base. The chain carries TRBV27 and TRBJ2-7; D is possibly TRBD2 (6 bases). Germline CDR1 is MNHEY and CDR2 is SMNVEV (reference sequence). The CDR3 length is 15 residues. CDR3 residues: CASSFWGRESNERYF. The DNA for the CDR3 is TGTGCCAGCAGTTTTTGGGGACGGGAGTCGAACGAGCGGTACTTC.

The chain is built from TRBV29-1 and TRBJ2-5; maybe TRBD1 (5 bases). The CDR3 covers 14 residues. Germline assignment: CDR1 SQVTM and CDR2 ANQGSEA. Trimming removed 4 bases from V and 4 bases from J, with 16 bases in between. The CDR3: CSVVPQGVLETQYF. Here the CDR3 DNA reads TGCAGCGTTGTTCCCCAGGGTGTTTTAGAGACCCAGTACTTC.

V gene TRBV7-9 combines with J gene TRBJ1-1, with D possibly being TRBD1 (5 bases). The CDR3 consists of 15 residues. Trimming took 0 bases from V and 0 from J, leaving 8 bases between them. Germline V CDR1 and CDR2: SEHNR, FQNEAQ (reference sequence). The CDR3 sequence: CASSLARDLNTEAFF. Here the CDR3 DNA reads TGTGCCAGCAGCTTAGCGCGGGACCTGAACACTGAAGCTTTCTTT.

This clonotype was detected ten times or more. The CDR3 sequence is CASSAPGQGVETQYF. The CDR3 nucleotides read TGTGCCAGCAGCGCTCCGGGACAGGGAGTTGAGACCCAGTACTTC. The chain links TRBV9 to TRBJ2-5; 9 bases map to TRBD1. In germline, CDR1 is SGDLS, CDR2 YYNGEE. This CDR3 comprises 15 residues. With V trimmed by 3 bases and J by 5 bases, 8 bases remained unmatched.

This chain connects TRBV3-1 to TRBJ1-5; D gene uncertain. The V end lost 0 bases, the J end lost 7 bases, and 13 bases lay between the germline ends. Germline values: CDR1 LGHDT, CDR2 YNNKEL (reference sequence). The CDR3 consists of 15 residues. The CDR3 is CASSQDLGYRQPQHF. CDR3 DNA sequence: TGTGCCAGCAGCCAAGATTTAGGGTATCGGCAGCCCCAGCATTTT.

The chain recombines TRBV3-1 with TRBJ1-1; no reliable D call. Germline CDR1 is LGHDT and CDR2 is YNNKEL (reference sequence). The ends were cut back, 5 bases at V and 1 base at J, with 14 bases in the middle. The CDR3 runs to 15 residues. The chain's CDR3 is CASSGPRAANTEAFF. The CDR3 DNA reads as TGTGCCAGCAGCGGGCCGCGGGCAGCGAACACTGAAGCTTTCTTT.

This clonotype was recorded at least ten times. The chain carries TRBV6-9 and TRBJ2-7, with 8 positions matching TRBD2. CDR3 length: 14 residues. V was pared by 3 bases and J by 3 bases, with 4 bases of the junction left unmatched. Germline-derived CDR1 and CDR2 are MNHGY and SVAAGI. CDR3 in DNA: TGTGCCAGCAGTTACGGGAGGGTCGGCTACGAGCAGTACTTC. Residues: CASSYGRVGYEQYF.

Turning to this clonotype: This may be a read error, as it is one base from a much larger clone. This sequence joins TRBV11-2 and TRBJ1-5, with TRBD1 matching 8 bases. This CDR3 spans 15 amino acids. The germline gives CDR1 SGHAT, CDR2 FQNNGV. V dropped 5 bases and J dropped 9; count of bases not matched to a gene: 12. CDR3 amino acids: CASSKTGGRGRPQHF. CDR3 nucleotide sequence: TGTGCCAGCAGCAAAACAGGGGGTCGAGGGCGGCCCCAGCATTTT.

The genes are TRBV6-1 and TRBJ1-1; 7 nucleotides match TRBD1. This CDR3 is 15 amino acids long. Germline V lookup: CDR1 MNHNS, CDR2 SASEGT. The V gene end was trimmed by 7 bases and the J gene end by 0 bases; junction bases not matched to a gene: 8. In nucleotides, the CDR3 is TGTGCCAGCACAAGCTGGGACAGATTGAACACTGAAGCTTTCTTT. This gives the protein CASTSWDRLNTEAFF.

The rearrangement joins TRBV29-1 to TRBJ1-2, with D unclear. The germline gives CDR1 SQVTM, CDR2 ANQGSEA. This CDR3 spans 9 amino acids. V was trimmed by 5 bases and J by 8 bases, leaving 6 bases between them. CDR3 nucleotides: TGCAGCGTTTCAAACGGCTACACCTTC. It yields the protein CSVSNGYTF.

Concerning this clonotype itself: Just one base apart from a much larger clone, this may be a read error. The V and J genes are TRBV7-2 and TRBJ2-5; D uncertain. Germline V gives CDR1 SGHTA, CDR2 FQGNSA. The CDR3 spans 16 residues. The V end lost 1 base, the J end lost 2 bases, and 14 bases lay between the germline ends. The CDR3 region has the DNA TGTGCCAGCAGCTTAGGGCGCCGGAACAAACAAGAGACCCAGTACTTC. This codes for CASSLGRRNKQETQYF.

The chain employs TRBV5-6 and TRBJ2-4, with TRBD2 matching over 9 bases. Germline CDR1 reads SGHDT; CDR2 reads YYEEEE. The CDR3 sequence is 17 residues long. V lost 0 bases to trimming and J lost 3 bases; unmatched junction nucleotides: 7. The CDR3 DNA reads TGTGCCAGCAGCTTGGAGGGGACTAGCTACAGCAAAAACATTCAGTACTTC. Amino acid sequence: CASSLEGTSYSKNIQYF.

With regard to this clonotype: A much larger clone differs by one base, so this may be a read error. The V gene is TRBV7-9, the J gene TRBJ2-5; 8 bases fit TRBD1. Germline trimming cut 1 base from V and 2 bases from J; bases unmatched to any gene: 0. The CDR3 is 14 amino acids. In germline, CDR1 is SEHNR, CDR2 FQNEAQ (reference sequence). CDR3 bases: TGTGCCAGCAGCTTAGGGACAGGGCAAGAGACCCAGTACTTC. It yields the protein CASSLGTGQETQYF.

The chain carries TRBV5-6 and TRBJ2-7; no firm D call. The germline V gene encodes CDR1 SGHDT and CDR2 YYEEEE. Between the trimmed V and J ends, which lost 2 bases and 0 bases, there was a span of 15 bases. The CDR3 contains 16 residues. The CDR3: CASSLRGPGSSYEQYF. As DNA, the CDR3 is TGTGCCAGCAGCTTACGTGGCCCCGGAAGCTCCTACGAGCAGTACTTC. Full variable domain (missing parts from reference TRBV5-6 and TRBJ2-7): DAGVTQSPTHLIKTRGQQVTLRCSPKSGHDTVSWYQQALGQGPQFIFQYYEEEERQRGNFPDRFSGHQFPNYSSELNVNALLLGDSALYLCASSLRGPGSSYEQYFGPGTRLTVT.

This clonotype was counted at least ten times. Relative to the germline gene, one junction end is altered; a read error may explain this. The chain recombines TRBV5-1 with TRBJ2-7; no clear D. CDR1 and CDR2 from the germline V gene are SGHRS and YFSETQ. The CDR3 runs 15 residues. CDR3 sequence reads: CASSLVEAGPYEQYF. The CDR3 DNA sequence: TGTGCCAGCAGCTTGGTTGAGGCAGGTCCCTACGAGCAGTACTTC.

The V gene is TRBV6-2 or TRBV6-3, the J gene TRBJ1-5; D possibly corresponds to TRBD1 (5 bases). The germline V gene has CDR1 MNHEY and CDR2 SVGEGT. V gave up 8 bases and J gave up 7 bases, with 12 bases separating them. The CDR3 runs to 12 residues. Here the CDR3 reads CASGRGDQPQHF. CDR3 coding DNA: TGTGCCAGCGGACGAGGGGACCAGCCCCAGCATTTT.